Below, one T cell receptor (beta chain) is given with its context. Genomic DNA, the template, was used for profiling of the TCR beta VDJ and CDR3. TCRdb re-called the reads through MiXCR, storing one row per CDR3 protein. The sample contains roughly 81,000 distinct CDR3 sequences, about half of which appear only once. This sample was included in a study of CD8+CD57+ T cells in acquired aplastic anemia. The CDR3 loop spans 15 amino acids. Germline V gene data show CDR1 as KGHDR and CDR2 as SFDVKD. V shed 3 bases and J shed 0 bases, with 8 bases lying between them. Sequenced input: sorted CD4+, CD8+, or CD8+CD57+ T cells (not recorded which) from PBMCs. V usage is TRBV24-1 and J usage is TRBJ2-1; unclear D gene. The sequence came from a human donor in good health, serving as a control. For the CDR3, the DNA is TGTGCCACCAGTGATCCTAGGAGCTCCTACAATGAGCAGTTCTTC. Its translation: CATSDPRSSYNEQFF.